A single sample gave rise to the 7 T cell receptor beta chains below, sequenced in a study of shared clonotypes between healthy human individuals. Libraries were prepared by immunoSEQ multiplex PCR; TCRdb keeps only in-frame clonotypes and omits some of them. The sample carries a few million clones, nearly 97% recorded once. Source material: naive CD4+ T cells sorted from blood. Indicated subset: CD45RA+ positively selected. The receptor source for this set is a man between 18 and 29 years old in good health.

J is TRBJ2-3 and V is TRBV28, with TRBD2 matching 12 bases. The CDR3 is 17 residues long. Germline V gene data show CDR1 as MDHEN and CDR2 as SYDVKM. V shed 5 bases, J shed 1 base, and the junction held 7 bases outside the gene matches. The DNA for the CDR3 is TGTGCCAGCAGTGCCCAGGGACTAGCGGGTCGCACAGATACGCAGTATTTT. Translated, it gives CASSAQGLAGRTDTQYF.

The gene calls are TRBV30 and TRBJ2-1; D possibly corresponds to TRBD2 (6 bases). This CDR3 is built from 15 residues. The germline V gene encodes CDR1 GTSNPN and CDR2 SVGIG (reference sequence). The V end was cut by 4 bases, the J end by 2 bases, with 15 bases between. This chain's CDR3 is CAWKVMVAAYNEQFF. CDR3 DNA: TGTGCCTGGAAAGTCATGGTAGCGGCCTACAATGAGCAGTTCTTC. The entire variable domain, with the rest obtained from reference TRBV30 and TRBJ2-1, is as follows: SQTIHQWPATLVQPVGSPLSLECTVEGTSNPNLYWYRQAAGRGLQLLFYSVGIGQISSEVPQNLSASRPQDRQFILSSKKLLLSDSGFYLCAWKVMVAAYNEQFFGPGTRLTVL.

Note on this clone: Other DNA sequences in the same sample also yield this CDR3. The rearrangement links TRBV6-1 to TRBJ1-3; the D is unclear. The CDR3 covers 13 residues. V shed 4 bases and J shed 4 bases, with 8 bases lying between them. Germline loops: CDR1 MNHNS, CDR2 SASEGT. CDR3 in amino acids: CASSGGPGNTIYF. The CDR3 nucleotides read TGTGCCAGCAGTGGCGGTCCCGGAAACACCATATATTTT.

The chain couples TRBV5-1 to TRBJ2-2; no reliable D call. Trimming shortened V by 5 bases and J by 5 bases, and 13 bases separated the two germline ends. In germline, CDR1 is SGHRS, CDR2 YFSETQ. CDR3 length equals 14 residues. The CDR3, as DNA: TGCGCCAGCAGTGGGAAAAGCGTAACCGGGGAGCTGTTTTTT. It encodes CASSGKSVTGELFF.

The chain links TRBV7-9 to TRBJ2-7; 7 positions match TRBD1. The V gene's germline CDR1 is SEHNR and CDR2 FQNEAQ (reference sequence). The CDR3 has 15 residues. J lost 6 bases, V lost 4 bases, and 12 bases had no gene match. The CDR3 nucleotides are TGTGCCAGCAGCTACCTACAGGGGCTTGGGGGCGAGCAGTACTTC. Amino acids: CASSYLQGLGGEQYF.

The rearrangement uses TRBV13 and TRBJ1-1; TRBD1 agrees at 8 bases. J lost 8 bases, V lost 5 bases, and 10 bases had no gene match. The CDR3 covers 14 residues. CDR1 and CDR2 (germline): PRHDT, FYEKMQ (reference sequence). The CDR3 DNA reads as TGTGCCAGCAGCCTCGGACAGGGTGTGAGGGAAGCTTTCTTT. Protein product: CASSLGQGVREAFF. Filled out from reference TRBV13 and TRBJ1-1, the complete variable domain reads AAGVIQSPRHLIKEKRETATLKCYPIPRHDTVYWYQQGPGQDPQFLISFYEKMQSDKGSIPDRFSAQQFSDYHSELNMSSLELGDSALYFCASSLGQGVREAFFGQGTRLTVV.

The CDR3 DNA follows: TGTGCCAGCAGGACGCAGAGGCGGGATACGCAGTATTTT. It is translated as CASRTQRRDTQYF. V and J are TRBV11-2 and TRBJ2-3, with D unclear. The germline CDR1 and CDR2 sequences are SGHAT and FQNNGV. This CDR3 contains 13 residues. With 6 bases removed from V and 6 bases from J, the gap between germline ends came to 13 bases. The variable domain in full, with the rest retrieved from reference TRBV11-2 and TRBJ2-3, is EAGVAQSPRYKIIEKRQSVAFWCNPISGHATLYWYQQILGQGPKLLIQFQNNGVVDDSQLPKDRFSAERLKGVDSTLKIQPAKLEDSAVYLCASRTQRRDTQYFGPGTRLTVL.